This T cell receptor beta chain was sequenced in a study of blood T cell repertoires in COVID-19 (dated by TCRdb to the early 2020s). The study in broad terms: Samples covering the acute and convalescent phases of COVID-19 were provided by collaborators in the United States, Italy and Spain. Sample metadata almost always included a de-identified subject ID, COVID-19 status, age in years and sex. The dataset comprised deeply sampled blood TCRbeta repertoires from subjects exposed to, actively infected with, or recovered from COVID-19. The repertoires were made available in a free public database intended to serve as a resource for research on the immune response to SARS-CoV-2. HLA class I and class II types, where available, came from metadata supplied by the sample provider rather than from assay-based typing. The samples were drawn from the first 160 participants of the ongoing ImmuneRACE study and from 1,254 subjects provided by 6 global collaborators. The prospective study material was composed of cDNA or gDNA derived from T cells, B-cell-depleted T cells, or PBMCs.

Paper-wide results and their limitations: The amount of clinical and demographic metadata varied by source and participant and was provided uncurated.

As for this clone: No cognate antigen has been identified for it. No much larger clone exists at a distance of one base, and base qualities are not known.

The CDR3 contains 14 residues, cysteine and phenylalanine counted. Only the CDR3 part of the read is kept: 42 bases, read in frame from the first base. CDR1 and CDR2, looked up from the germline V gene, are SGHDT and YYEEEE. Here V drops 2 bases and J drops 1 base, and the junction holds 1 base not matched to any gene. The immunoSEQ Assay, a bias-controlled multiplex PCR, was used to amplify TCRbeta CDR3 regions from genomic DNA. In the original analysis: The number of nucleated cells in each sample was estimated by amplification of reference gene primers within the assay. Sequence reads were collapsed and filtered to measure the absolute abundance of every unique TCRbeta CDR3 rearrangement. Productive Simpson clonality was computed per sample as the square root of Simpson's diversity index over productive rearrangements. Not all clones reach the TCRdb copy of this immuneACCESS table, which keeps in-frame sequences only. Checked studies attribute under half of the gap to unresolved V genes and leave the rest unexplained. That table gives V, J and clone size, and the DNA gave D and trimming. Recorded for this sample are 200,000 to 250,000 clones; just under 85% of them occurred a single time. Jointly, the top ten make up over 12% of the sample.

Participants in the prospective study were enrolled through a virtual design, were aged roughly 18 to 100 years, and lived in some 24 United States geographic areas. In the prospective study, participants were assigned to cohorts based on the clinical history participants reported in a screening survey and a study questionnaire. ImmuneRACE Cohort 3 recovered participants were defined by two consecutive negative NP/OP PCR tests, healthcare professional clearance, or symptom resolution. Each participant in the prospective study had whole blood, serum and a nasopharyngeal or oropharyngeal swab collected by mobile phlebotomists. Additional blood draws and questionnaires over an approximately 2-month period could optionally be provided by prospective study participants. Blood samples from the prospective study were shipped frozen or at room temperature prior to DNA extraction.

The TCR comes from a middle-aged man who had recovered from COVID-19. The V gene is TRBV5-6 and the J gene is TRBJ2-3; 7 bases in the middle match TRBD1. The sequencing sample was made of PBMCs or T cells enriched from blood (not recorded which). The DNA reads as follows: TGTGCCAGCAGCTTCGACAGGGGCACAGATACGCAGTATTTT. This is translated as CASSFDRGTDTQYF.